This entry concerns a single T cell receptor (beta chain). Its antigen is unidentified. Specimens held about 0.9-10 million cryopreserved PBMC prior to DNA extraction. The data stem from a study of long-term antiretroviral therapy in people with HIV. Whole-study results and caveats: HIV repertoires had narrower CDR3 length ranges than controls. Clonal populations expanded prior to ART predominated within the repertoire at all time points.

This CDR3 comprises 15 residues. Germline CDR1 and CDR2: SGHDN and FVKESK. V lost 3 bases and J lost 4, with 15 bases in between. It was version v3.0 of the immunoSEQ assay that was run at survey level. Produced via immunoSEQ multiplex PCR; TCRdb's table is partial and in-frame only. The sample has 20,000 or so clones; around 86% are singletons. The TCR originated in a man aged 35 to 55 with HIV. The chain is built from TRBV14 and TRBJ1-2; D possibly corresponds to TRBD1 (5 bases). Sample: unsorted PBMCs, taken 0.1 years before starting antiretroviral therapy. DNA for the CDR3: TGTGCCAGCAGCCAGGAGTCAGGACATGGCTATGGCTACACCTTC. Translation: CASSQESGHGYGYTF.